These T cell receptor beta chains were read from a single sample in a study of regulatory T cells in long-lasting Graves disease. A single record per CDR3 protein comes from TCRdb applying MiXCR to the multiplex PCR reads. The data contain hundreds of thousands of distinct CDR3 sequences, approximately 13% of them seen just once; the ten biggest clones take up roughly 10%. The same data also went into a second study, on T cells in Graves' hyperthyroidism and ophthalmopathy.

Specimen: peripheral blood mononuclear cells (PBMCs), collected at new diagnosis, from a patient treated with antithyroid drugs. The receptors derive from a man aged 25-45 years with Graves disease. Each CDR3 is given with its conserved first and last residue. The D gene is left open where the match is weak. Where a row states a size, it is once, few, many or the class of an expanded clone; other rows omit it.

CDR3nt: TGCAGCGTTGGCGGAGGACGGGGAGAGACCCAGTACTTC
CDR3aa: CSVGGGRGETQYF
d_gene: NA
j_gene: TRBJ2-5
v_gene: TRBV29-1
abundance: many

CDR3nt: TGTGCTAGTGGTTTGGTAACTCGGTCAGATACGCAGTATTTT
CDR3aa: CASGLVTRSDTQYF
d_gene: NA
j_gene: TRBJ2-3
v_gene: TRBV12-5
abundance: many

CDR3nt: TGTGCCAGCAGGTTGACTTCCTACGAGCAGTACTTC
CDR3aa: CASRLTSYEQYF
d_gene: NA
j_gene: TRBJ2-7
v_gene: TRBV2
abundance: many

CDR3nt: TGTGCCTCCCACCTAGGACTAGCGGTGGCTGAGCAGTTCTTC
CDR3aa: CASHLGLAVAEQFF
d_gene: TRBD2
j_gene: TRBJ2-1
v_gene: TRBV30
abundance: few

CDR3nt: TGCGCCAGCACCTTGGGGGGGGCGTCCTACAATGAGCAGTTCTTC
CDR3aa: CASTLGGASYNEQFF
d_gene: NA
j_gene: TRBJ2-1
v_gene: TRBV5-1
abundance: many

CDR3nt: TGTGCCAGCAGCTTGATACGGGGGGACATGTATGGCTACACCTTC
CDR3aa: CASSLIRGDMYGYTF
d_gene: NA
j_gene: TRBJ1-2
v_gene: TRBV5-1
abundance: NA

CDR3nt: TGTGCCAGTAAAAGACCAGATCAGCCCCAGCATTTT
CDR3aa: CASKRPDQPQHF
d_gene: NA
j_gene: TRBJ1-5
v_gene: TRBV6-2/TRBV6-3
abundance: NA

CDR3nt: TGTGCCATCTATAGGGACGGGGAGCTGTTTTTT
CDR3aa: CAIYRDGELFF
d_gene: NA
j_gene: TRBJ2-2
v_gene: TRBV12-3/TRBV12-4
abundance: many

CDR3nt: TGTGCCCTGTACGGGAACACTGAAGCTTTCTTT
CDR3aa: CALYGNTEAFF
d_gene: NA
j_gene: TRBJ1-1
v_gene: TRBV6-2/TRBV6-3
abundance: many

CDR3nt: TGTGCCAGCACCGACAGGGGGGAGACCCAGTACTTC
CDR3aa: CASTDRGETQYF
d_gene: TRBD1
j_gene: TRBJ2-5
v_gene: TRBV6-1
abundance: NA

CDR3nt: TGTGCCAGCAGCTTAGATGCTAGCGAAAGTGAGCAGTTCTTC
CDR3aa: CASSLDASESEQFF
d_gene: NA
j_gene: TRBJ2-1
v_gene: TRBV7-2
abundance: many

CDR3nt: TGCGCCAGCAGAACCGGGACAGCCAGTGACGAGCAGTACTTC
CDR3aa: CASRTGTASDEQYF
d_gene: TRBD1
j_gene: TRBJ2-7
v_gene: TRBV5-1
abundance: NA

CDR3nt: TGTGCTCTCGGGGGCGGGAGGGCCACAGATACGCAGTATTTT
CDR3aa: CALGGGRATDTQYF
d_gene: TRBD2
j_gene: TRBJ2-3
v_gene: TRBV12-3/TRBV12-4
abundance: many

CDR3nt: TGTGCCAGCAGTCCGACTAGCGGGAGGCGTGAGCAGTTCTTC
CDR3aa: CASSPTSGRREQFF
d_gene: TRBD2
j_gene: TRBJ2-1
v_gene: TRBV27
abundance: many

CDR3nt: TGTGCCAGCAGCTCGGGACAGACATCCTACGAGCAGTGCTTC
CDR3aa: CASSSGQTSYEQCF
d_gene: TRBD1
j_gene: TRBJ2-7
v_gene: TRBV7-2
abundance: NA